The rows below give T cell receptor beta chains drawn from one sample of a study of blood T cell repertoires in COVID-19. Repertoires were generated with immunoSEQ multiplex PCR, while TCRdb's copy carries only in-frame clones and drops some. The sample holds 100,000 or so clones, 85% to 95% seen once. The sequencing input was peripheral blood. All receptors derive from a man aged 45 to 65 with active COVID-19. Each CDR3 is given without its conserved first and last residue. The order of the fields is D gene, V gene, J gene, CDR3 protein. A D gene is named only where the DNA matches it firmly.

D: NA; V: TRBV9; J: TRBJ1-3; CDR3: ASSRGSSGNTIY
D: TRBD2; V: TRBV19; J: TRBJ2-1; CDR3: ASSIQGSGSVYEQF
D: TRBD2; V: TRBV6-5; J: TRBJ2-3; CDR3: ASSYAPAGGTDTQY
D: NA; V: TRBV3-1/TRBV3-2; J: TRBJ2-3; CDR3: ASSRDSGPTDTQY
D: NA; V: TRBV29-1; J: TRBJ1-2; CDR3: SVGTESWT
D: NA; V: TRBV3-1/TRBV3-2; J: TRBJ1-1; CDR3: ASSQGTKNTEAF
D: NA; V: TRBV5-1; J: TRBJ1-2; CDR3: ASSPSGGIDGYT
D: TRBD2; V: TRBV4-1; J: TRBJ2-7; CDR3: ASSPGTRTSGAYEQY
D: TRBD2; V: TRBV5-1; J: TRBJ2-1; CDR3: ASSLAGGRTYNEQF
D: NA; V: TRBV18; J: TRBJ1-4; CDR3: ASSPAGANEKLF
D: TRBD2; V: TRBV5-6; J: TRBJ2-2; CDR3: ASSLTSGRSTGELF